This TCR beta chain was recovered during a study of blood T cell repertoires in COVID-19. In the study overall: Collection of acute and convalescent COVID-19 samples took place in the United States, Italy and Spain. PBMCs, B-cell-depleted T cells, or T cells were the source of the cDNA or gDNA that made up the material.

Methods used by the authors: It was from reference gene primer amplification that nucleated cell counts were estimated. The assay was immunoSEQ multiplex PCR, and TCRdb's table has in-frame clones only and misses some. V, J and clone size reflect that table, while D and trimming were determined from the DNA. The sample consists of about 150,000 clones, roughly 80% of them appearing once. The trim removed 4 bases at V and 2 bases at J, leaving 7 bases unmatched. Germline V gene data show CDR1 as MDHEN and CDR2 as SYDVKM. CDR3 size: 15 residues. This clone has a single count. The TCR comes from a man in his 60s with acute or convalescent COVID-19. The chain links TRBV28 to TRBJ1-1; 7 positions agree with TRBD1. What was sequenced was peripheral blood. The CDR3 DNA reads as TGTGCCAGCAGTTCCCCTCAGGGGGGTAACACTGAAGCTTTCTTT. Amino acid sequence: CASSSPQGGNTEAFF. Complete variable domain (other parts from reference TRBV28 and TRBJ1-1): DVKVTQSSRYLVKRTGEKVFLECVQDMDHENMFWYRQDPGLGLRLIYFSYDVKMKEKGDIPEGYSVSREKKERFSLILESASTNQTSMYLCASSSPQGGNTEAFFGQGTRLTVV.